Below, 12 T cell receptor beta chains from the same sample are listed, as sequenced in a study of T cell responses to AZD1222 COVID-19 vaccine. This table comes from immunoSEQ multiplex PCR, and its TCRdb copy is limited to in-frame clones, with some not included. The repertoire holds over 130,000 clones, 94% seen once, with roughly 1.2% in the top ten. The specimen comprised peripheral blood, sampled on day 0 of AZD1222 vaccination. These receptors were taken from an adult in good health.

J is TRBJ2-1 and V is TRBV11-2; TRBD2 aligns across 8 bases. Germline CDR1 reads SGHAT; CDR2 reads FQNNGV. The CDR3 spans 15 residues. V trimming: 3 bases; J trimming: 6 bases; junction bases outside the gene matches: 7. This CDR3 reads CASSFAAGAPNEQFF. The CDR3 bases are TGTGCCAGCAGCTTCGCAGCGGGAGCCCCCAATGAGCAGTTCTTC.

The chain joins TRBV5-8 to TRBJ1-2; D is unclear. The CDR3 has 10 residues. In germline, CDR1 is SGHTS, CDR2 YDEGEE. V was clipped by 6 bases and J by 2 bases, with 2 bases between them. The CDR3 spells CASTNYGYTF. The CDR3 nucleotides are TGTGCCAGCACGAACTATGGCTACACCTTC.

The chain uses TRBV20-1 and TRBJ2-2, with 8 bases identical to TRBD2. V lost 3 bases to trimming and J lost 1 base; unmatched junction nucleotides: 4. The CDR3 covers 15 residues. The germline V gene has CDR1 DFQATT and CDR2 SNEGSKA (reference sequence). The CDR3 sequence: CSASSSGGNTGELFF. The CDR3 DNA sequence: TGCAGTGCTAGTTCCAGCGGGGGGAACACCGGGGAGCTGTTTTTT.

CDR3 in DNA: TGTGCCAGCAGCCCGCCAAGGGTTGGGACCCAGTACTTC. It is translated as CASSPPRVGTQYF. The chain combines TRBV5-4 with TRBJ2-5; unclear D gene. The CDR3 is 13 amino acids. Trimming shortened V by 4 bases and J by 7 bases, and 14 bases separated the two germline ends. The germline V gene has CDR1 SGHNT and CDR2 YYREEE (reference sequence).

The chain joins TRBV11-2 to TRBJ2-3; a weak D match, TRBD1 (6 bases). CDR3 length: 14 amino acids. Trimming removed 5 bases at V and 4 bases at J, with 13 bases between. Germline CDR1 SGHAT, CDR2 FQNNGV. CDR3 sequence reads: CASSLPTGSDTQYF. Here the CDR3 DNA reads TGTGCCAGCAGCCTCCCCACAGGGTCAGATACGCAGTATTTT.

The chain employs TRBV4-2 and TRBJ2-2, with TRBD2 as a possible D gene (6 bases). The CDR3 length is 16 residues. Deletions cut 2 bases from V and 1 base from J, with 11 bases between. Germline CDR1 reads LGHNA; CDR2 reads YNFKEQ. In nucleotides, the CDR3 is TGTGCCAGCAGCCAACTGGGGGGACTGAACACCGGGGAGCTGTTTTTT. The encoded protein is CASSQLGGLNTGELFF.

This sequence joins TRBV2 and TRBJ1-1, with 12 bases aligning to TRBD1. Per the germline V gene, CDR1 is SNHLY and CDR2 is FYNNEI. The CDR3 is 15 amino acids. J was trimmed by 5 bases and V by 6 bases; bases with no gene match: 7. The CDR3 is CASRDPGQGATEAFF. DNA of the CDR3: TGTGCCAGCAGGGACCCGGGACAGGGGGCAACTGAAGCTTTCTTT.

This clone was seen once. The CDR3 is CASSWTGLSNQPQHF. The CDR3 DNA reads as TGTGCCAGCAGTTGGACAGGGCTTAGCAATCAGCCCCAGCATTTT. This chain uses TRBV28 with TRBJ1-5, with 8 nucleotides matching TRBD1. V shed 4 bases, J shed 0 bases, and the junction held 2 bases outside the gene matches. The CDR3 contains 15 residues. Per the germline V gene, CDR1 is MDHEN and CDR2 is SYDVKM.

CDR3 loop: CASSLPRYEQYV. In DNA form, the CDR3 reads TGTGCCAGCAGCCTCCCCCGGTACGAGCAGTACGTC. V usage is TRBV27 and J usage is TRBJ2-7; D unresolved. Germline V gene lookup returns CDR1 MNHEY and CDR2 SMNVEV (reference sequence). V was cut by 6 bases and J by 4 bases, with 10 bases left in between. The CDR3 contains 12 residues.

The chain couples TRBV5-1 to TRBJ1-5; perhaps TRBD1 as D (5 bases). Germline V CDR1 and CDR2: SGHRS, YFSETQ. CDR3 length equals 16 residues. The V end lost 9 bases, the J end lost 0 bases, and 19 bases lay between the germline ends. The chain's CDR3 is CATTPVTGPSNQPQHF. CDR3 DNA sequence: TGCGCCACCACTCCCGTTACGGGGCCTAGCAATCAGCCCCAGCATTTT.

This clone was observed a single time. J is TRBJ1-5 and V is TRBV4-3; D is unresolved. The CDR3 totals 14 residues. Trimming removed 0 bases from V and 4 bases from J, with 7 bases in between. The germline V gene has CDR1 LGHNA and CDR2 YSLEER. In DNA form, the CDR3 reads TGCGCCAGCAGCCAAGAGAGGTGGAATCAGCCCCAGCATTTT. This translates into CASSQERWNQPQHF.

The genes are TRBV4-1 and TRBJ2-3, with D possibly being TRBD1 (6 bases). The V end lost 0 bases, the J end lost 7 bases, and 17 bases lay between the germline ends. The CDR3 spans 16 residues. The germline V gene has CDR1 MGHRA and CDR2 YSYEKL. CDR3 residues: CASSQEAGESSHTQYF. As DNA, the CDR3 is TGCGCCAGCAGCCAAGAAGCAGGGGAAAGTTCTCATACGCAGTATTTT.